Below, 16 T cell receptor beta chains from the same sample are listed, as sequenced in a study of T-cell reconstitution after alpha-beta-depleted transplantation in children. Preparation of the TCRbeta library used unique molecular identifiers. One entry per CDR3 protein, called by TCRdb with MiXCR from the PCR reads. The data show 400,000 to 550,000 distinct CDR3 sequences, with roughly 10% seen just once and 2% to 2.5% held by the top ten. Sequenced here: PBMCs, sampled before TCRalphabeta/CD19-depleted stem cell transplant. The receptor source for this set is a child between 2 and 9 years old with inherited bone marrow failure, due to receive a stem cell transplant.

This clonotype appeared many times. The V and J genes are TRBV4-2 and TRBJ2-7, with no clear D. This CDR3 has 15 residues. Germline CDR1 reads LGHNA; CDR2 reads YNFKEQ. Trimming removed 1 base from V and 2 bases from J, with 12 bases in between. The chain's CDR3 is CASSQVLEATYEQYF. The CDR3 DNA follows: TGTGCCAGCAGCCAAGTTCTAGAAGCTACCTACGAGCAGTACTTC.

This clonotype was counted between two and nine times. The chain uses TRBV20-1 and TRBJ2-1; weak D call: TRBD1 (6 bases). The CDR3 totals 17 residues. Germline values: CDR1 DFQATT, CDR2 SNEGSKA (reference sequence). The V gene lost 0 bases and the J gene lost 4 bases, with 19 bases spanning the gap. Here the CDR3 reads CSARDWGAGTLYNEQFF. CDR3 sequence (DNA): TGCAGTGCTAGAGATTGGGGAGCCGGGACACTGTACAATGAGCAGTTCTTC.

This clonotype was counted many times. This chain uses TRBV20-1 with TRBJ2-3; TRBD2 matches 7 bases. This CDR3 is built from 14 residues. V lost 5 bases and J lost 2; bases outside the gene matches: 7. From germline, CDR1 is DFQATT and CDR2 SNEGSKA (reference sequence). The CDR3 DNA sequence: TGCAGTGCTCTCAGCGGGGTTCCCACAGATACGCAGTATTTT. Amino acids: CSALSGVPTDTQYF.

The CDR3, as DNA: TGTGCCAGCAGCCTAATCGGGGAGCGGGGGACCTACGAGCAGTACTTC. Translating it yields CASSLIGERGTYEQYF. This chain uses TRBV7-8 with TRBJ2-7, with 8 bases matching TRBD2. The germline V gene encodes CDR1 SGHVS and CDR2 FQNEAQ. The CDR3 length is 16 residues. V lost 5 bases, J lost 2 bases, and 11 bases stayed unmatched.

This clonotype has a count of ten or more. This rearrangement joins TRBV7-6 to TRBJ2-2; 14 nucleotides agree with TRBD2. This CDR3 has 16 residues. CDR1 is SGHVS, CDR2 FNYEAQ, per germline. The ends lost 4 bases at V and 4 bases at J; junction bases unmatched: 2. In DNA, the CDR3 is TGTGCCAGCAGCTGGACTAGCGGGAGGAGCACCGGGGAGCTGTTTTTT. Protein sequence: CASSWTSGRSTGELFF.

There are many counts of this clonotype. The chain uses TRBV4-2 and TRBJ2-7; 7 bases are shared with TRBD1. CDR3 length: 15 amino acids. Looked up from germline, CDR1 is LGHNA and CDR2 is YNFKEQ. The V segment lost 0 bases and the J segment 2 bases; nucleotides outside the gene matches: 4. Here the CDR3 DNA reads TGTGCCAGCAGCCAAGACCTGACAGGGCCCTACGAGCAGTACTTC. This codes for CASSQDLTGPYEQYF.

This clonotype has a count of ten or more. The chain has TRBV20-1 and TRBJ2-5, with TRBD2 matching over 7 bases. The V gene's germline CDR1 is DFQATT and CDR2 SNEGSKA (reference sequence). The CDR3 has 11 amino acids. Trimming took 8 bases from V and 5 from J; bases not matched to a gene: 5. The CDR3 is CSTEGGETQYF. CDR3 nucleotides: TGCAGTACCGAGGGAGGGGAGACCCAGTACTTC.

This clonotype was picked up many times. The V and J genes are TRBV29-1 and TRBJ2-3, with D possibly TRBD1 on 6 matching bases. Deletions cut 3 bases from V and 6 bases from J, with 10 bases between. This CDR3 has 12 residues. Per germline, CDR1 SQVTM and CDR2 ANQGSEA. CDR3 DNA sequence: TGCAGCGTTGATTCAGGGGTCGATACGCAGTATTTT. The encoded protein is CSVDSGVDTQYF.

In its sample, this clonotype was seen a few times. The V gene is TRBV5-6, the J gene TRBJ1-2, with D possibly being TRBD1 (6 bases). The CDR3 length is 14 residues. The V and J ends lost 4 bases and 6 bases respectively, with 16 bases between them. Looked up from germline, CDR1 is SGHDT and CDR2 is YYEEEE. For the CDR3, the DNA is TGTGCCAGCAGCACCCCAACAGGGTCAGATGGCTACACCTTC. Its protein product is CASSTPTGSDGYTF.

The rearrangement joins TRBV11-2 to TRBJ2-5; 10 bases fit TRBD2. The CDR3 covers 17 residues. V shed 4 bases and J 2 bases; nucleotides not matched to a gene: 10. Germline CDR1 reads SGHAT; CDR2 reads FQNNGV. The CDR3 spells CASSSELPSGSQETQYF. DNA of the CDR3: TGTGCCAGCAGCTCAGAACTCCCTAGCGGGAGTCAAGAGACCCAGTACTTC.

This clonotype was seen at least ten times. This chain links TRBV12-3 or TRBV12-4 with TRBJ1-5; D unresolved. The CDR3 runs to 13 residues. Trimming pared 7 bases from V and 0 bases from J, leaving 7 bases between. The CDR3 DNA reads TGTGCCAGCAAGCGTTATAGCAATCAGCCCCAGCATTTT. Translation: CASKRYSNQPQHF.

This clonotype was seen ten or more times. Here the CDR3 DNA reads TGCGCCAGCAGCTTAGAGGCAGATACGCAGTATTTT. This translates into CASSLEADTQYF. The gene calls are TRBV5-1 and TRBJ2-3; D gene unclear. Germline values: CDR1 SGHRS, CDR2 YFSETQ. V was cut by 2 bases and J by 4 bases, with 5 bases left in between. The CDR3 is 12 residues long.

V usage is TRBV11-2 and J usage is TRBJ2-1; D not certain. V gave up 5 bases and J gave up 9 bases, with 20 bases separating them. The CDR3 is 15 amino acids. Germline CDR1 reads SGHAT; CDR2 reads FQNNGV. The CDR3 bases are TGTGCCAGCAGCCTATCCTCGGGCCCACTGGGTGAGCAGTTCTTC. Amino acids: CASSLSSGPLGEQFF.

In its sample, this clonotype was seen many times. V is TRBV30 and J is TRBJ2-7; 7 nucleotides match TRBD1. V shed 1 base and J 5 bases; nucleotides not matched to a gene: 20. Germline CDR1 and CDR2: GTSNPN and SVGIG (reference sequence). The CDR3 spans 18 residues. CDR3 in amino acids: CAWSEAILDKGALNEQYF. The DNA for the CDR3 is TGTGCCTGGAGTGAGGCGATACTGGATAAGGGGGCGCTGAACGAGCAGTACTTC.

This clonotype has a handful of counts. V gene TRBV20-1 combines with J gene TRBJ2-1; 10 bases agree with TRBD2. Germline loops: CDR1 DFQATT, CDR2 SNEGSKA (reference sequence). V lost 0 bases to trimming and J lost 8 bases; unmatched junction nucleotides: 4. The length of the CDR3 is 14 residues. The CDR3 coding sequence is TGCAGTGCTAGAGACTGGACTAGCGGATATGAGCAGTTCTTC. Amino acids: CSARDWTSGYEQFF.

The chain couples TRBV11-2 to TRBJ1-4, with D possibly TRBD1 on 5 matching bases. V lost 9 bases, J lost 5 bases, and 19 bases lay in between. The CDR3 extends over 15 amino acids. CDR1 and CDR2 (germline): SGHAT, FQNNGV. CDR3 nucleotide sequence: TGTGCCAGTTCCCGTGTCCAGGGAATCAATGAAAAACTGTTTTTT. Translated, it gives CASSRVQGINEKLFF.